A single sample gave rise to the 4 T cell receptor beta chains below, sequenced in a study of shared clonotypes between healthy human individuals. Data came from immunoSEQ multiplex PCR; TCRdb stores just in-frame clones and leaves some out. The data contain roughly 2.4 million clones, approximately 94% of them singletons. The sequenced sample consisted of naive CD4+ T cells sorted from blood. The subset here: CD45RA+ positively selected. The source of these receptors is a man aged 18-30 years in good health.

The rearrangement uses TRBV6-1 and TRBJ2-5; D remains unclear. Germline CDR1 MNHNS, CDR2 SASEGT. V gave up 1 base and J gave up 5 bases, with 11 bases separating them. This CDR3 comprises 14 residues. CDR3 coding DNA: TGTGCCAGCAGTGAAGAAATAGGTCTGGAGACCCAGTACTTC. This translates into CASSEEIGLETQYF.

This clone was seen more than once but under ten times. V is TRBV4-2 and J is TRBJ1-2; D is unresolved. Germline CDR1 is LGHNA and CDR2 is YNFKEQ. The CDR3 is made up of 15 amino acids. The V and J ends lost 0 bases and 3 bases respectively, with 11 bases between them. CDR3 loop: CASSQEAGTHYGYTF. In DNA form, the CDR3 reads TGTGCCAGCAGCCAAGAGGCAGGTACGCACTATGGCTACACCTTC.

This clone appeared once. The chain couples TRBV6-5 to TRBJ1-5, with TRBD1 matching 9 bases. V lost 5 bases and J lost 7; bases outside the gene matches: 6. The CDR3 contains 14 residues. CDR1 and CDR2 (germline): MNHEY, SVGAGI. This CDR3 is CASSPGQGRQPQHF. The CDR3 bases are TGTGCCAGCAGTCCGGGACAGGGAAGACAGCCCCAGCATTTT.

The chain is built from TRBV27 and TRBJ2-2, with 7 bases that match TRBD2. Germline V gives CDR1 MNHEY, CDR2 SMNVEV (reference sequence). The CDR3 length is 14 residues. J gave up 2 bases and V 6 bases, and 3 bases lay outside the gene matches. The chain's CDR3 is CASSRGENTGELFF. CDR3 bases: TGTGCCAGCAGCCGGGGGGAAAACACCGGGGAGCTGTTTTTT.